These 12 T cell receptor beta chains were all obtained from the same sample, sequenced in a study of blood T cell repertoires in COVID-19. Assay used: immunoSEQ multiplex PCR; TCRdb lists only in-frame clones, some missing. Of about 250,000 clones detected, less than 85% appear once; the ten largest clones hold 4.9%. The specimen sequenced was peripheral blood. The receptors were gathered from a woman of 80 years or more with active or convalescent COVID-19.

The chain combines TRBV4-2 with TRBJ2-5; 8 nucleotides align to TRBD2. This CDR3 is built from 15 residues. Trimming at V came to 1 base and at J to 5 bases, leaving 6 bases not matched to a gene. CDR1 and CDR2 (germline): LGHNA, YNFKEQ. CDR3 in amino acids: CASSQVAGGDETQYF. As DNA, the CDR3 is TGTGCCAGCAGCCAAGTGGCGGGAGGCGATGAGACCCAGTACTTC.

The rearrangement joins TRBV30 to TRBJ1-6; D remains ambiguous. Between the trimmed V and J ends, which lost 0 bases and 16 bases, there was a span of 10 bases. CDR3 size: 11 residues. CDR1 GTSNPN and CDR2 SVGIG come from the germline V gene (reference sequence). As DNA, the CDR3 is TGTGCCTGGAGTGTAGGAGGCCAACTCCACTTT. It yields the protein CAWSVGGQLHF.

This clone appeared a few times. This CDR3 reads CASSSAGTAHYGYTF. The DNA for the CDR3 is TGTGCCAGCAGTTCCGCAGGGACAGCGCACTATGGCTACACCTTC. The rearrangement links TRBV27 to TRBJ1-2, with TRBD1 identical over 7 bases. V gave up 4 bases and J gave up 3 bases; unmatched junction bases: 8. The germline V gene encodes CDR1 MNHEY and CDR2 SMNVEV (reference sequence). The CDR3 runs 15 residues.

This clone was recorded once. The chain couples TRBV6-1 to TRBJ1-6; no reliable D call. This CDR3 contains 13 residues. Germline CDR1 MNHNS, CDR2 SASEGT. Trimming left V 1 base short and J 9 bases short, with 7 bases between. The CDR3 coding sequence is TGTGCCAGCAGTGAAGTGGAGGCTTCACCCCTCCACTTT. This codes for CASSEVEASPLHF.

This chain uses TRBV19 with TRBJ2-7; TRBD2 is a possible D gene (5 bases). This CDR3 comprises 15 residues. The germline V and J ends were trimmed by 7 bases and 1 base, with 17 bases remaining between them. Germline loops: CDR1 LNHDA, CDR2 SQIVND (reference sequence). The CDR3: CASKKEAWLSYEQYF. As DNA, the CDR3 is TGTGCCAGTAAGAAGGAGGCCTGGTTATCCTACGAGCAGTACTTC.

V gene TRBV7-9 combines with J gene TRBJ1-6; D might be TRBD1 (6 bases). The length of the CDR3 is 15 residues. Germline V gives CDR1 SEHNR, CDR2 FQNEAQ (reference sequence). Trimming left V 1 base short and J 5 bases short, with 9 bases between. Written as DNA, the CDR3 is TGTGCCAGCAGCTTAGGGGCAGGGGATAATTCACCCCTCCACTTT. This translates into CASSLGAGDNSPLHF. The variable domain in full, completed from reference TRBV7-9 and TRBJ1-6, reads DTGVSQNPRHKITKRGQNVTFRCDPISEHNRLYWYRQTLGQGPEFLTYFQNEAQLEKSRLLSDRFSAERPKGSFSTLEIQRTEQGDSAMYLCASSLGAGDNSPLHFGNGTRLTVT.

The J gene is TRBJ1-5, the V gene TRBV19, with a weak D call TRBD1 (6 bases). CDR1 LNHDA and CDR2 SQIVND come from the germline V gene (reference sequence). V gave up 5 bases and J gave up 6 bases, with 8 bases separating them. The CDR3 is made up of 12 amino acids. The CDR3 is CASSHRVQPQHF. CDR3 DNA sequence: TGTGCCAGTAGTCACAGGGTTCAGCCCCAGCATTTT.

This sequence joins TRBV19 and TRBJ1-2; D is unclear. The germline gives CDR1 LNHDA, CDR2 SQIVND (reference sequence). Trimming took 4 bases from V and 4 from J, leaving 7 bases between them. The CDR3 extends over 12 amino acids. The CDR3 nucleotides are TGTGCCAGTAGTAGGCAGTCCTATGGCTACACCTTC. Translating gives CASSRQSYGYTF.

This chain connects TRBV19 to TRBJ2-2; 11 bases fit TRBD2. The germline V gene has CDR1 LNHDA and CDR2 SQIVND (reference sequence). CDR3 length: 18 amino acids. V was pared by 6 bases and J by 0 bases, with 9 bases of the junction left unmatched. The DNA of the CDR3 is TGTGCCAGTAGAAGTGGGCCGGGACTAGCGGCGAACACCGGGGAGCTGTTTTTT. It is translated as CASRSGPGLAANTGELFF.

This chain uses TRBV20-1 with TRBJ2-7; D remains unclear. The CDR3 is made up of 11 amino acids. V shed 0 bases and J shed 10 bases, with 10 bases lying between them. From germline, CDR1 is DFQATT and CDR2 SNEGSKA (reference sequence). As DNA, the CDR3 is TGCAGTGCTAGAGATACGACTTCACAGTACTTC. It is translated as CSARDTTSQYF.

V gene TRBV18 combines with J gene TRBJ2-1; 13 positions agree with TRBD2. Germline trimming cut 1 base from V and 6 bases from J; bases unmatched to any gene: 3. In germline, CDR1 is KGHSH, CDR2 LQKENI. CDR3 length: 16 amino acids. As DNA, the CDR3 is TGTGCCAGCTCACCACTCGGGACTAGCGGGGTCAATGAGCAGTTCTTC. It specifies CASSPLGTSGVNEQFF.

The J gene is TRBJ2-7, the V gene TRBV19; 8 positions agree with TRBD1. Per germline, CDR1 LNHDA and CDR2 SQIVND (reference sequence). The V segment lost 6 bases and the J segment 6 bases; nucleotides outside the gene matches: 7. The CDR3 loop spans 13 amino acids. The chain's CDR3 is CASRGTGGVEQYF. DNA of the CDR3: TGTGCCAGTAGGGGGACAGGAGGGGTCGAGCAGTACTTC.